The 21 T cell receptor beta chains below come from one sample, sequenced in a study of metastatic and nonmetastatic thyroid tumors. With MiXCR, TCRdb called clones anew from the PCR reads. This sample has about 35,000 clones, with around a fifth found just once. Prior to thyroid surgery, none of the patients had received any treatment. Input material: blood. These receptors originate from a female donor with papillary thyroid cancer or a benign thyroid nodule (not recorded which). Some clones in this sample may be carry-over from other donors' samples.

The chain employs TRBV6-1 and TRBJ1-6; D not certain. Per the germline V gene, CDR1 is MNHNS and CDR2 is SASEGT. CDR3 length: 14 amino acids. V was trimmed by 6 bases and J by 11 bases, leaving 17 bases between them. The DNA of the CDR3 is TGTGCCAGCAGCCGAGGGAATTTTGAGACACCCCTCCACTTT. This gives the protein CASSRGNFETPLHF.

For this clone: Without the conserved terminal phenylalanine or tryptophan, this CDR3 likely stems from a read error. V and J are TRBV27 and TRBJ2-2; D perhaps matches TRBD2 (6 bases). CDR1 and CDR2 from the germline V gene are MNHEY and SMNVEV (reference sequence). Between the trimmed V and J ends, which lost 5 bases and 4 bases, there was a span of 11 bases. CDR3 length equals 14 residues. The DNA for the CDR3 is TGTGCCAGCAGTGGCGGGATCAGCACCGGGGAGCTGTTTTCT. Amino acid sequence: CASSGGISTGELFS.

This clone was observed many times. This chain joins TRBV20-1 and TRBJ2-1; D remains ambiguous. This CDR3 contains 13 residues. V was pared by 0 bases and J by 6 bases, with 9 bases between. Per germline, CDR1 DFQATT and CDR2 SNEGSKA (reference sequence). In DNA form, the CDR3 reads TGCAGTGCTAGAGAGCCCCTCACCAATGAGCAGTTCTTC. Translating gives CSAREPLTNEQFF.

This clone occurred many times. V and J are TRBV7-2 and TRBJ2-7; 9 bases map to TRBD2. CDR1 SGHTA and CDR2 FQGNSA come from the germline V gene. J gave up 5 bases and V 2 bases, and 4 bases lay outside the gene matches. The CDR3 loop spans 14 amino acids. CDR3 nucleotide sequence: TGTGCCAGCAGCTTAAATCCTAGCGGGGACGAGCAGTACTTC. The encoded protein is CASSLNPSGDEQYF.

This clone was counted many times. J is TRBJ2-3 and V is TRBV19; TRBD2 matches 7 bases. The CDR3 has 14 amino acids. After removal of 3 bases from V and 6 bases from J, the junction contained 6 bases not matched to a gene. The V gene's germline CDR1 is LNHDA and CDR2 SQIVND (reference sequence). The CDR3 sequence is CASSMSLAADTQYF. CDR3 nucleotides: TGTGCCAGTAGTATGAGTCTAGCGGCGGATACGCAGTATTTT. Based on the CDR3 plus reference TRBV19 and TRBJ2-3, the full variable domain is DGGITQSPKYLFRKEGQNVTLSCEQNLNHDAMYWYRQDPGQGLRLIYYSQIVNDFQKGDIAEGYSVSREKKESFPLTVTSAQKNPTAFYLCASSMSLAADTQYFGPGTRLTVL.

This clone has at least ten counts. This chain uses TRBV20-1 with TRBJ2-2, with 11 bases identical to TRBD2. The CDR3 is 17 amino acids. Trimming cost V 0 bases and J 1 base; bases outside gene matches: 4. From germline, CDR1 is DFQATT and CDR2 SNEGSKA (reference sequence). CDR3 residues: CSARDTGTSGNTGELFF. The DNA of the CDR3 is TGCAGTGCTAGAGATACCGGGACTAGCGGGAACACCGGGGAGCTGTTTTTT.

The chain employs TRBV20-1 and TRBJ2-7, with D tentatively TRBD2 (5 bases). The germline V gene has CDR1 DFQATT and CDR2 SNEGSKA (reference sequence). Trimming left V 3 bases short and J 2 bases short, with 11 bases between. The CDR3 is 13 residues long. Written as DNA, the CDR3 is TGCAGTGCTAGTGAGCTAGCCCCCTACGAGCAGTACTTC. Its protein product is CSASELAPYEQYF.

This clone is deemed medium-sized (0.01 to 0.1%). The same CDR3 also results from other DNA sequences found in this sample. The CDR3 protein is CASSPGGEQFF. CDR3 DNA sequence: TGTGCCAGCAGCCCCGGGGGTGAGCAGTTCTTC. V gene TRBV7-6 combines with J gene TRBJ2-1, with D perhaps matching TRBD2 (6 bases). Germline V gives CDR1 SGHVS, CDR2 FNYEAQ. The CDR3 has 11 amino acids. V was clipped by 5 bases and J by 9 bases, with 8 bases between them.

On this clone itself: The junction departs from the called germline gene at one end, perhaps through a read error. The chain links TRBV20-1 to TRBJ1-3, with a weak D call TRBD1 (5 bases). The length of the CDR3 is 13 residues. CDR1 is DFQATT, CDR2 SNEGSKA, per germline (reference sequence). CDR3 region: CSASGGTENTLYF. The DNA of the CDR3 is TGCAGTGCTAGTGGGGGAACTGAAAACACCTTATATTTT.

By share of the sample, this clone is medium-sized. The genes are TRBV20-1 and TRBJ2-7; TRBD2 agrees at 10 bases. Trimming removed 0 bases from V and 2 bases from J; junction bases left unmatched: 7. The CDR3 sequence is 16 residues long. The V gene's germline CDR1 is DFQATT and CDR2 SNEGSKA (reference sequence). Here the CDR3 DNA reads TGCAGTGCTAGAGATCCTAGGACTAGCGGTACCTACGAGCAGTACTTC. Its protein product is CSARDPRTSGTYEQYF.

This clone was observed a single time. The V call is TRBV4-1, the J call TRBJ2-7, with TRBD2 matching 8 bases. Germline V gives CDR1 MGHRA, CDR2 YSYEKL. The CDR3 sequence is 15 residues long. V was clipped by 0 bases and J by 2 bases; unmatched bases: 3. The CDR3 DNA is TGCGCCAGCAGCCAAGAAGGGACTAGTCCCTACGAGCAGTACTTC. Protein product: CASSQEGTSPYEQYF.

The table lists this clone with many counts. The rearrangement uses TRBV7-3 and TRBJ2-7; 9 bases map to TRBD1. The junction had 4 bases not matched to a gene; V was cut back by 2 bases and J by 5 bases. In germline, CDR1 is SGHTA, CDR2 FQGTGA. There are 14 residues in the CDR3. The CDR3 reads CASSLGGQGHEQYF. The DNA for the CDR3 is TGTGCCAGCAGCTTAGGGGGACAGGGCCACGAGCAGTACTTC.

At least ten counts were recorded for this clone. This chain connects TRBV6-1 to TRBJ1-2; 7 bases map to TRBD1. Losses at the gene ends were 1 base for V and 8 bases for J; bases not matched to a gene: 4. This CDR3 is built from 13 residues. Germline V gene sequence: CDR1 MNHNS, CDR2 SASEGT. CDR3 sequence: CASSEGQGVGYTF. The CDR3 region has the DNA TGTGCCAGCAGTGAAGGTCAGGGGGTCGGCTACACCTTC.

This clone was seen a handful of times. The chain joins TRBV20-1 to TRBJ2-1; D might be TRBD2 (6 bases). The CDR3 length is 12 residues. V lost 8 bases to trimming and J lost 5 bases, with 13 bases between them. Germline-derived CDR1 and CDR2 are DFQATT and SNEGSKA (reference sequence). CDR3 DNA: TGCAGTACTGGGGGGACCAACAATGAGCAGTTCTTC. As protein: CSTGGTNNEQFF.

Many counts were recorded for this clone. The V call is TRBV7-9, the J call TRBJ2-7; D unclear. The V gene's germline CDR1 is SEHNR and CDR2 FQNEAQ (reference sequence). The V gene lost 3 bases and the J gene lost 0 bases, with 6 bases spanning the gap. The CDR3 runs 13 residues. This chain's CDR3 is CASSFLSSYEQYF. The CDR3 bases are TGTGCCAGCAGCTTTCTCTCCTCCTACGAGCAGTACTTC.

This clone appeared a few times. At one end the junction does not follow the germline gene, possibly because of a read error. The genes are TRBV6-1 and TRBJ2-2, with D maybe TRBD2 (5 bases). Germline V lookup: CDR1 MNHNS, CDR2 SASEGT. The CDR3 has 14 residues. The CDR3 DNA reads TGTGCCAGCAGATCGGACCCTAACACCGGGGAGCTGTTGTTT. Amino acid sequence: CASRSDPNTGELLF.

As for this clone: A read error may be the cause here, since a much bigger clone is one base away. The gene calls are TRBV2 and TRBJ2-4, with 7 bases lining up with TRBD1. CDR1 SNHLY and CDR2 FYNNEI come from the germline V gene. This CDR3 spans 12 amino acids. As DNA, the CDR3 is TGTGCCAGCAGCCAGGGGGAGTACATTCGGTACTTC. It encodes CASSQGEYIRYF.

This clone was found many times. The rearrangement links TRBV30 to TRBJ2-1; the D is unclear. Germline CDR1 GTSNPN, CDR2 SVGIG (reference sequence). Trimming shortened V by 0 bases and J by 4 bases, and 13 bases separated the two germline ends. The CDR3 runs to 15 residues. The CDR3 loop reads CAWSVRALKYNEQFF. The CDR3 region has the DNA TGTGCCTGGAGTGTTAGGGCACTAAAATACAATGAGCAGTTCTTC.

The gene calls are TRBV5-4 and TRBJ2-7; TRBD1 or TRBD2 may be the D gene (6 bases each). V shed 1 base and J shed 3 bases, with 23 bases lying between them. This CDR3 has 18 residues. CDR1 and CDR2 from the germline V gene are SGHNT and YYREEE (reference sequence). The CDR3, as DNA: TGTGCCAGCAGCTTGAAGGGGGAAGGAGCGGGCGTTGACTACGAGCAGTACTTC. It yields the protein CASSLKGEGAGVDYEQYF. The complete variable domain, with remaining parts taken from reference TRBV5-4 and TRBJ2-7, reads ETGVTQSPTHLIKTRGQQVTLRCSSQSGHNTVSWYQQALGQGPQFIFQYYREEENGRGNFPPRFSGLQFPNYSSELNVNALELDDSALYLCASSLKGEGAGVDYEQYFGPGTRLTVT.

This clone was counted many times. This may arise from a read error, as a much more abundant clone is one base away. V is TRBV6-1 and J is TRBJ1-6; 7 bases agree with TRBD1. The CDR3 covers 13 residues. Germline V gene sequence: CDR1 MNHNS, CDR2 SASEGT. The chain's CDR3 is CASKDREGSPFHF. In DNA form, the CDR3 reads TGTGCCAGTAAAGACAGGGAGGGATCACCCTTCCACTTT.

This clone was picked up many times. A much larger clone lies one base from this, so it may be a read error. The V call is TRBV6-1, the J call TRBJ2-1, with a tentative D call TRBD2 (6 bases). The CDR3 runs 12 residues. Germline lookup yields CDR1 MNHNS and CDR2 SASEGT. Trimming stripped 7 bases from V and 12 bases from J, with 16 bases between. The CDR3 region is CASIPTGVGQFF. The CDR3 coding sequence is TGTGCCAGCATCCCGACGGGGGTCGGGCAGTTCTTC.